A selection of T cell receptor beta chains follows, all from one sample in a study of blood T cell repertoires in COVID-19. This table comes from immunoSEQ multiplex PCR, and its TCRdb copy is limited to in-frame clones, with some not included. The repertoire holds approximately 85,000 clones, with 90% as singletons. The specimen sequenced was peripheral blood. Receptors originate from a woman in her fifties or sixties in a cohort sampled during active COVID-19. Each CDR3 is given with its conserved first and last residue. The D gene is left open where the match is weak. The size field is filled for only some rows; it gives once, few, many or a size class.

>-|TRBV11-2|TRBJ1-1|TRBD1
TGTGCCAGCAGCTTCCCGACAGGGGGAACTGAAGCTTTCTTT
CASSFPTGGTEAFF
>few|TRBV19|TRBJ2-2|TRBD1
TGTGCCAGTAGTACGCTTCGGGACAGCCTAAACACCGGGGAGCTGTTTTTT
CASSTLRDSLNTGELFF
>-|TRBV6-5|TRBJ1-2|TRBD1
TGTGCCAGCAGCTACACGGTGACAGGGGTAAACTATGGCTACACCTTC
CASSYTVTGVNYGYTF
>-|TRBV5-1|TRBJ2-7|-
TGCGCCAGCAGCCCCGGAGGATCCGGAGACGAGCAGTACTTC
CASSPGGSGDEQYF
>-|TRBV5-1|TRBJ1-2|-
TGCGCCAGCAGCTCTTGGCCGCTGTCCTATGGCTACACCTTC
CASSSWPLSYGYTF
>-|TRBV5-5|TRBJ1-2|-
TGTGCCAGCAGCGCCGCCCTCCGGCAGGGCGGTGGCTACACCTTC
CASSAALRQGGGYTF
>-|TRBV7-9|TRBJ1-5|-
TGTGCCAGCAGCTTCGGGGGACCCAATCAGCCCCAGCATTTT
CASSFGGPNQPQHF
>-|TRBV28|TRBJ1-2|-
TGTGCCAGCAGTTTGGGCACTACCAGAGGGGGCTACACCTTC
CASSLGTTRGGYTF
>-|TRBV6-5|TRBJ2-3|TRBD2
TGTGCCAGCAGACGGGCTAGCGGGGGAGATACGCAGTATTTT
CASRRASGGDTQYF
>-|TRBV7-9|TRBJ1-3|-
TGTGCCAGCAGTACAGGAGATGGAAACACCATATATTTT
CASSTGDGNTIYF
>-|TRBV9|TRBJ1-2|TRBD1
TGTGCCAGCAGCCCATTAGGACAGGGCGCTCGCTATGGCTACACCTTC
CASSPLGQGARYGYTF
>-|TRBV5-1|TRBJ2-7|TRBD1
TGCGCCAGCAGCTCCCGGACAGGGGGCGAAGCCTACGAGCAGTACTTC
CASSSRTGGEAYEQYF
>once|TRBV28|TRBJ1-1|TRBD1
TGTGCCAGCAGTTACCCCACCAACAGGGGTGTCACTGAAGCTTTCTTT
CASSYPTNRGVTEAFF
>many|TRBV5-1|TRBJ1-2|-
TGCGCCAGCGGGGCGCGTAACTATGGCTACACCTTC
CASGARNYGYTF
>-|TRBV6-1|TRBJ2-1|TRBD1
TGTGCCAGCAGAGAAACTAACGGGCCACAGGGGTACAATGAGCAGTTCTTC
CASRETNGPQGYNEQFF
>-|TRBV29-1|TRBJ1-1|-
TGCAGCGTTGGGCGTCAGGACACTGAAGCTTTCTTT
CSVGRQDTEAFF
>-|TRBV19|TRBJ1-4|-
TGTGCCAGTAGTATTCGAGCAACTAATGAAAAACTGTTTTTT
CASSIRATNEKLFF
>-|TRBV19|TRBJ2-1|TRBD2
TGTGCCACCTCGGGAGGGGACAATGAGCAGTTCTTC
CATSGGDNEQFF
>-|TRBV30|TRBJ2-5|-
TGTGCCTGGAGTCGTCGCTCAGGGGAGACCCAGTACTTC
CAWSRRSGETQYF
>-|TRBV12-3/TRBV12-4|TRBJ1-1|-
TGTGCCAGCAGTTTGGCAGAGAACACTGAAGCTTTCTTT
CASSLAENTEAFF
>-|TRBV2|TRBJ2-1|TRBD1
TGTGCCAGCAGTTTCGACAGGGGTGGGAAGAGTGAGCAGTTCTTC
CASSFDRGGKSEQFF
>-|TRBV24-1|TRBJ2-5|-
TGTGCCACCAGTGGCACCTTAGGGGCCCAAGAGACCCAGTACTTC
CATSGTLGAQETQYF
>-|TRBV3-1/TRBV3-2|TRBJ1-5|-
TGTGCCAGCAGCCTGGGCGAGGGGCCCCAGCATTTT
CASSLGEGPQHF
>-|TRBV10-3|TRBJ1-2|TRBD1
TGTGCCATCAGTCCACAGGGGGTTGTGTATGGCTACACCTTC
CAISPQGVVYGYTF
>-|TRBV6-1|TRBJ1-5|-
TGTGCCAGCAGTGAAGGGCACCTCAATCAGCCCCAGCATTTT
CASSEGHLNQPQHF
>few|TRBV5-4|TRBJ1-1|-
TGTGCCAGCAGCTTGGCCGGGGGGGGCACTGAAGCTTTCTTT
CASSLAGGGTEAFF
>-|TRBV18|TRBJ2-5|TRBD1
TGTGCCAGCTCACCAATCCGGGACAGTAAGGAGACCCAGTACTTC
CASSPIRDSKETQYF
>-|TRBV18|TRBJ1-5|-
TGTGCCAGCTCCCCAACGGAGGGCTGGCCCCAGCATTTT
CASSPTEGWPQHF
>-|TRBV20-1|TRBJ1-1|-
TGCAGTGCGACGGGGGGGACTGAAGCTTTCTTT
CSATGGTEAFF
>-|TRBV28|TRBJ1-1|-
TGTGCCAGCAGTTTGTACGGGAAATCGGCTTTCTTT
CASSLYGKSAFF
>-|TRBV5-1|TRBJ2-3|TRBD1
TGCGCCAGCAGCATACAGGGACAGGACACAGATACGCAGTATTTT
CASSIQGQDTDTQYF
>-|TRBV7-9|TRBJ2-5|TRBD2
TGTGCCAGCAGCCCTACCGCGGGGCTAGCGGGAGAGACCCAGTACTTC
CASSPTAGLAGETQYF
>once|TRBV30|TRBJ1-1|-
TGTGCCTGGAGAAGAGGAGCTGAGGGCACTGAAGCTTTCTTT
CAWRRGAEGTEAFF
>-|TRBV28|TRBJ2-1|-
TGTGCCAGCAGTTGGGTGGGGAGGGAGCAGTTCTTC
CASSWVGREQFF
>-|TRBV3-1/TRBV3-2|TRBJ2-7|-
TGTGCCAGCAGCCGGGGGAGTAGCGGTTACGAGCAGTACTTC
CASSRGSSGYEQYF
>once|TRBV6-1|TRBJ2-3|TRBD2
TGTGCCAGCAGTGGAGTGATGGAGCGGGAGCCAACCACAGATACGCAGTATTTT
CASSGVMEREPTTDTQYF
>-|TRBV9|TRBJ1-1|TRBD1
TGTGCCAGCAGCGCCGGACCGGGACAGGGAGATCGTGAAGCTTTCTTT
CASSAGPGQGDREAFF
>-|TRBV13|TRBJ2-1|TRBD2
TGTGCCAGCAGCTCGGGACTAGCGGAAGGCGGTGAGCAGTTCTTC
CASSSGLAEGGEQFF